This T cell receptor beta chain was found in a study of blood T cell repertoires in COVID-19. Study context: Samples came from the United States, Italy and Spain, spanning acute and convalescent COVID-19.

The Seattle patients, enrolled during active infection, were followed longitudinally. The table came from immunoSEQ multiplex PCR; TCRdb's copy has only in-frame clones and leaves some out. The sample yields some 150,000 clones, 75% to 85% seen once. This CDR3 contains 16 residues. V lost 1 base and J lost 9; bases outside the gene matches: 15. Per germline, CDR1 SEHNR and CDR2 FQNEAQ (reference sequence). This chain connects TRBV7-9 to TRBJ2-7; 7 bases fit TRBD1. The TCR sequence derives from a woman aged 60-75 years with COVID-19, enrolled during active disease. Sequencing was carried out using peripheral blood. The CDR3 bases are TGTGCCAGCAGCTTAGGGGGGTCGCGGACAGGTACCGGGCAGTACTTC. Protein product: CASSLGGSRTGTGQYF.